This T cell receptor (beta chain) appears in the sequencing data of a study of blood T cell repertoires in COVID-19. Overall study context: Acute-phase and convalescent COVID-19 samples originated in the United States, Italy and Spain. Nucleic acid was either cDNA or gDNA, and it came from T cells, B-cell-depleted T cells, or PBMCs.

In the original processing: Reference gene primer amplification yielded estimated nucleated cell counts. Sequencing was performed with immunoSEQ multiplex PCR; in TCRdb, only in-frame clones are kept and a portion is missing. From that table come the V and J calls and clone size; the DNA was used to work out D and trimming. Of approximately 200,000 clones listed, 80% to 90% are singletons. This clone was picked up one time. The germline gives CDR1 KGHDR, CDR2 SFDVKD. V lost 3 bases and J 3 bases, leaving 14 bases between the germline ends. The CDR3 extends over 15 amino acids. The sequence was obtained from a woman of 80 years or more with COVID-19, enrolled during active disease. This sequence joins TRBV24-1 and TRBJ2-7; D may be TRBD2 (6 bases). The material sequenced was peripheral blood. Here the CDR3 reads CATSDIRDSRYEQYF. The CDR3 coding sequence is TGTGCCACCAGTGATATAAGGGACTCTCGCTACGAGCAGTACTTC.